These 19 T cell receptor beta chains came from one sample sequenced in a study of blood T cell repertoires in COVID-19. Here immunoSEQ multiplex PCR was the method, and the copy in TCRdb shows in-frame clones only, minus some. The sample lists over 100,000 clones, around 83% seen once, with roughly 8.2% in the top ten. The sample was peripheral blood. These receptors originate from a woman older than 75 with active or convalescent COVID-19.

V is TRBV19 and J is TRBJ1-4, with TRBD1 matching 7 bases. The V gene's germline CDR1 is LNHDA and CDR2 SQIVND (reference sequence). The junction had 16 bases not matched to a gene; V was cut back by 5 bases and J by 10 bases. The CDR3 is made up of 16 amino acids. The DNA of the CDR3 is TGTGCCAGTAGTCTACATACAGGGGACGCAATGGCAAAACTGTTTTTT. It yields the protein CASSLHTGDAMAKLFF.

To note about this clone: The identical CDR3 is also encoded by other nucleotide sequences in the sample. This chain joins TRBV18 and TRBJ1-1; D might be TRBD1 (6 bases). The V gene lost 3 bases and the J gene lost 5 bases, with 7 bases spanning the gap. Germline assignment: CDR1 KGHSH and CDR2 LQKENI. This CDR3 contains 12 residues. The CDR3 region is CASSPTGTEAFF. The CDR3, as DNA: TGTGCCAGCTCACCCACAGGGACTGAAGCTTTCTTT.

The chain joins TRBV7-3 to TRBJ2-7; maybe TRBD2 (5 bases). The germline V and J ends were trimmed by 1 base and 2 bases, with 12 bases remaining between them. The CDR3 runs to 15 residues. Per germline, CDR1 SGHTA and CDR2 FQGTGA. The CDR3 protein is CASSLNGEPAYEQYF. The CDR3, as DNA: TGTGCCAGCAGCTTAAATGGGGAGCCAGCCTACGAGCAGTACTTC.

The chain joins TRBV3-1 (or the pseudogene TRBV3-2) to TRBJ1-2; a weak D match, TRBD1 (5 bases). The CDR3 runs 14 residues. Germline-derived CDR1 and CDR2 are LGHDT and YNNKEL (reference sequence). V lost 0 bases and J lost 6, with 11 bases in between. The CDR3 nucleotides read TGTGCCAGCAGCCAAGAGGGCAGGGCAGATGGCTACACCTTC. This translates into CASSQEGRADGYTF.

This clone occurred once. This chain connects TRBV28 to TRBJ2-5; the match to TRBD2 covers 11 bases. CDR3 length: 16 residues. Germline CDR1 and CDR2: MDHEN and SYDVKM. Trimming took 5 bases from V and 5 from J; bases not matched to a gene: 10. The CDR3 here is CASSPPGLAVRETQYF. The DNA for the CDR3 is TGTGCCAGCAGTCCCCCGGGACTAGCGGTACGGGAGACCCAGTACTTC.

This chain links TRBV5-1 with TRBJ1-4; 7 bases match TRBD1. Germline V lookup: CDR1 SGHRS, CDR2 YFSETQ. This CDR3 spans 13 amino acids. V trimming: 4 bases; J trimming: 8 bases; junction bases outside the gene matches: 5. For the CDR3, the DNA is TGCGCCAGCAGCACCGACAGGGCAGAAAAACTGTTTTTT. Its protein product is CASSTDRAEKLFF.

The chain carries TRBV28 and TRBJ2-7; 12 bases map to TRBD1. V was clipped by 3 bases and J by 7 bases; unmatched bases: 4. There are 14 residues in the CDR3. CDR1 is MDHEN and CDR2 is SYDVKM in the germline V gene. DNA of the CDR3: TGTGCCAGCAGTTTGGGGACAGGGGGCAAGGAGCAGTACTTC. It codes for CASSLGTGGKEQYF.

This sequence joins TRBV6-4 and TRBJ2-1, with D possibly being TRBD2 (5 bases). Trimming removed 6 bases at V and 5 bases at J, with 17 bases between. The CDR3 loop spans 15 amino acids. Per germline, CDR1 MRHNA and CDR2 SNTAGT. CDR3 DNA: TGTGCCAGCAGCAGAAGGTGGCGGGCCGACAATGAGCAGTTCTTC. This gives the protein CASSRRWRADNEQFF.

This chain joins TRBV24-1 and TRBJ2-1; possible D gene TRBD2, 6 bases. Trimming removed 10 bases at V and 3 bases at J, with 9 bases between. CDR1 and CDR2 (germline): KGHDR, SFDVKD. The CDR3 is 12 residues long. CDR3 region: CATAGIYNEQFF. The CDR3 DNA follows: TGTGCCACGGCGGGGATCTACAATGAGCAGTTCTTC.

J is TRBJ2-7 and V is TRBV5-4; TRBD2 might be the D (6 bases). V was clipped by 0 bases and J by 4 bases, with 8 bases between them. Germline values: CDR1 SGHNT, CDR2 YYREEE (reference sequence). The CDR3 totals 13 residues. The CDR3 region has the DNA TGTGCCAGCAGCTTGGCGGGACTTTACGAGCAGTACTTC. Residues: CASSLAGLYEQYF.

The V and J genes are TRBV28 and TRBJ1-1, with a possible D match to TRBD1 (6 bases). With 4 bases removed from V and 5 bases from J, the gap between germline ends came to 17 bases. The length of the CDR3 is 15 residues. The germline V gene has CDR1 MDHEN and CDR2 SYDVKM. The CDR3 region is CASSYPLQGGTEAFF. DNA of the CDR3: TGTGCCAGCAGTTACCCTCTACAGGGAGGGACTGAAGCTTTCTTT.

This sequence joins TRBV28 and TRBJ2-1; TRBD2 aligns across 8 bases. Per germline, CDR1 MDHEN and CDR2 SYDVKM. This CDR3 is built from 14 residues. Germline trimming cut 4 bases from V and 8 bases from J; bases unmatched to any gene: 7. The CDR3 region is CASSSAGGIDEQFF. The DNA for the CDR3 is TGTGCCAGCAGTTCTGCGGGAGGTATTGATGAGCAGTTCTTC.

The rearrangement uses TRBV11-1 and TRBJ2-1, with 7 bases matching TRBD2. V trimming: 0 bases; J trimming: 8 bases; junction bases outside the gene matches: 10. The CDR3 runs 16 residues. The germline CDR1 and CDR2 sequences are SGHAT and FQDESV (reference sequence). DNA for the CDR3: TGTGCCAGCAGCTTAGCGGGCCAACTAGCGCGTTATGAGCAGTTCTTC. It is translated as CASSLAGQLARYEQFF.

The rearrangement joins TRBV28 to TRBJ2-2; D may be TRBD1 (5 bases). Trimming took off 5 bases at V and 5 bases at J, with 12 bases between the two ends. Germline V lookup: CDR1 MDHEN, CDR2 SYDVKM. The CDR3 length is 14 residues. CDR3 sequence (DNA): TGTGCCAGCAGTGGGGCGGTAAGGACCGGGGAGCTGTTTTTT. Protein: CASSGAVRTGELFF.

The chain links TRBV27 to TRBJ1-4, with TRBD1 matching over 11 bases. J gave up 1 base and V 3 bases, and 4 bases lay outside the gene matches. This CDR3 has 17 amino acids. Germline V lookup: CDR1 MNHEY, CDR2 SMNVEV (reference sequence). The CDR3 nucleotides are TGTGCCAGCAGTTTGTGGACAGGGGGCTTAACTAATGAAAAACTGTTTTTT. This gives the protein CASSLWTGGLTNEKLFF.

This chain connects TRBV6-6 to TRBJ2-1; the match to TRBD2 covers 11 bases. V was clipped by 3 bases and J by 4 bases; unmatched bases: 2. The CDR3 sequence is 15 residues long. Looked up from germline, CDR1 is MNHNY and CDR2 is SVGAGI (reference sequence). The CDR3 here is CASSYSGRGYNEQFF. CDR3 nucleotide sequence: TGTGCCAGCAGTTATAGCGGGAGGGGATACAATGAGCAGTTCTTC.

A single count supports this clone. The chain carries TRBV24-1 and TRBJ2-5, with 7 positions matching TRBD1. Germline V gives CDR1 KGHDR, CDR2 SFDVKD. Unmatched junction bases numbered 6, after V lost 5 bases and J lost 4 bases. The CDR3 has 14 amino acids. CDR3 loop: CATSAQGGRETQYF. For the CDR3, the DNA is TGTGCCACCAGTGCTCAAGGGGGCCGAGAGACCCAGTACTTC.

The chain joins TRBV2 to TRBJ2-3; tentatively, D is TRBD1 (6 bases). The V end lost 6 bases, the J end lost 8 bases, and 21 bases lay between the germline ends. Germline V gene sequence: CDR1 SNHLY, CDR2 FYNNEI. There are 15 residues in the CDR3. CDR3 region: CASSRDTFGYSTQYF. CDR3 DNA sequence: TGTGCCAGCAGCCGGGACACCTTCGGATACAGTACGCAGTATTTT.

Here the CDR3 DNA reads TGTGCCAGCAGCCTCGCCGACAGGGACTATGGCTACACCTTC. This encodes CASSLADRDYGYTF. The rearrangement links TRBV9 to TRBJ1-2; 7 nucleotides line up with TRBD1. The CDR3 is 14 amino acids. Germline values: CDR1 SGDLS, CDR2 YYNGEE. V was clipped by 4 bases and J by 3 bases; unmatched bases: 6.